The rows below give T cell receptor beta chains drawn from one sample of a study of OX40 agonist ivuxolimab in advanced cancers. Some clones are missing from TCRdb's copy, which holds only in-frame ones; the method was immunoSEQ multiplex PCR. This sample has more than 95,000 clones, with about 90% found just once. The sample was CD4+ or CD8+ T cells sorted from blood, taken in a trial of the OX40 agonist ivuxolimab. All receptors come from an adult with an advanced solid tumor such as melanoma, head and neck, liver or kidney cancer. CDR3s include the opening cysteine and the closing phenylalanine or tryptophan. Each record gives: CDR3 length, clone size, V gene, J gene, D gene, CDR3 protein, CDR3 DNA. A D gene is named only where the DNA matches it firmly. Some rows have no size entry. The others give once, few or many, or a class for an expanded clone.

CDR3 length: 14
clone size: -
V gene: TRBV5-1
J gene: TRBJ1-1
D gene: -
CDR3 protein: CASSLNSQNTEAFF
CDR3 DNA: TGCGCCAGCAGCTTGAACTCACAGAACACTGAAGCTTTCTTT

CDR3 length: 16
clone size: -
V gene: TRBV5-1
J gene: TRBJ1-1
D gene: TRBD1
CDR3 protein: CASSLPLTGSVAEAFF
CDR3 DNA: TGCGCCAGCAGCTTACCCTTGACAGGGTCGGTTGCTGAAGCTTTCTTT

CDR3 length: 15
clone size: -
V gene: TRBV7-2
J gene: TRBJ2-1
D gene: -
CDR3 protein: CASSLRPNSYNEQFF
CDR3 DNA: TGTGCCAGCAGCTTAAGGCCTAACTCCTACAATGAGCAGTTCTTC

CDR3 length: 14
clone size: -
V gene: TRBV29-1
J gene: TRBJ2-3
D gene: -
CDR3 protein: CSPGGEGGTDTQYF
CDR3 DNA: TGCAGCCCTGGGGGAGAGGGGGGCACAGATACGCAGTATTTT

CDR3 length: 13
clone size: -
V gene: TRBV19
J gene: TRBJ2-5
D gene: -
CDR3 protein: CASSPQVQETQYF
CDR3 DNA: TGTGCCAGTAGTCCTCAGGTCCAAGAGACCCAGTACTTC

CDR3 length: 13
clone size: -
V gene: TRBV6-6
J gene: TRBJ1-1
D gene: -
CDR3 protein: CASGQGQGTEAFF
CDR3 DNA: TGTGCCAGCGGCCAGGGCCAGGGCACTGAAGCTTTCTTT

CDR3 length: 13
clone size: -
V gene: TRBV7-2
J gene: TRBJ1-5
D gene: -
CDR3 protein: CASSSRGNQPQHF
CDR3 DNA: TGTGCCAGCAGCTCCCGGGGGAATCAGCCCCAGCATTTT

CDR3 length: 15
clone size: -
V gene: TRBV28
J gene: TRBJ1-2
D gene: TRBD1
CDR3 protein: CASSSGQGAGYGYTF
CDR3 DNA: TGTGCCAGCAGTTCCGGACAGGGGGCAGGCTATGGCTACACCTTC

CDR3 length: 17
clone size: -
V gene: TRBV9
J gene: TRBJ2-2
D gene: -
CDR3 protein: CASSLMGRVAGAGELFF
CDR3 DNA: TGTGCCAGCAGCCTGATGGGGAGGGTGGCAGGGGCCGGGGAGCTGTTTTTT

CDR3 length: 15
clone size: -
V gene: TRBV11-2
J gene: TRBJ2-2
D gene: TRBD2
CDR3 protein: CASSLSGRGTGELFF
CDR3 DNA: TGTGCCAGCAGCCTTAGCGGGAGGGGAACCGGGGAGCTGTTTTTT

CDR3 length: 13
clone size: -
V gene: TRBV28
J gene: TRBJ1-1
D gene: TRBD1
CDR3 protein: CASMGQAGTEAFF
CDR3 DNA: TGTGCCAGCATGGGACAGGCGGGCACTGAAGCTTTCTTT

CDR3 length: 13
clone size: once
V gene: TRBV7-2
J gene: TRBJ1-5
D gene: -
CDR3 protein: CASKQGEHQPQHF
CDR3 DNA: TGTGCCAGCAAACAGGGCGAACATCAGCCCCAGCATTTT

CDR3 length: 14
clone size: -
V gene: TRBV5-5
J gene: TRBJ1-4
D gene: -
CDR3 protein: CASSLSQVNEKLFF
CDR3 DNA: TGTGCCAGCAGCTTATCACAGGTTAATGAAAAACTGTTTTTT

CDR3 length: 15
clone size: -
V gene: TRBV7-2
J gene: TRBJ1-1
D gene: TRBD1
CDR3 protein: CASSLGQGMGTEAFF
CDR3 DNA: TGTGCCAGCAGCTTAGGACAGGGGATGGGCACTGAAGCTTTCTTT

CDR3 length: 14
clone size: -
V gene: TRBV28
J gene: TRBJ2-7
D gene: -
CDR3 protein: CASTFRLHTYEQYF
CDR3 DNA: TGTGCCAGCACCTTCCGACTGCATACCTACGAGCAGTACTTC

CDR3 length: 15
clone size: -
V gene: TRBV9
J gene: TRBJ2-1
D gene: -
CDR3 protein: CASSGEAEVYNEQFF
CDR3 DNA: TGTGCCAGCAGCGGAGAAGCGGAGGTCTACAATGAGCAGTTCTTC

CDR3 length: 15
clone size: -
V gene: TRBV5-4
J gene: TRBJ2-1
D gene: -
CDR3 protein: CASSPPGSSYNEQFF
CDR3 DNA: TGTGCCAGCAGCCCGCCGGGTAGCTCCTACAATGAGCAGTTCTTC

CDR3 length: 13
clone size: -
V gene: TRBV25-1
J gene: TRBJ2-3
D gene: TRBD1
CDR3 protein: CASSRQGADTQYF
CDR3 DNA: TGTGCCAGCAGCCGACAGGGAGCAGATACGCAGTATTTT

CDR3 length: 17
clone size: -
V gene: TRBV7-2
J gene: TRBJ1-5
D gene: TRBD1
CDR3 protein: CASSLEVDRGSNQPQHF
CDR3 DNA: TGTGCCAGCAGCTTAGAGGTAGACAGGGGGAGCAATCAGCCCCAGCATTTT

CDR3 length: 16
clone size: -
V gene: TRBV28
J gene: TRBJ2-7
D gene: TRBD1
CDR3 protein: CASSLFKGQGRHEQYF
CDR3 DNA: TGTGCCAGCAGCCTTTTTAAGGGACAGGGCAGGCACGAGCAGTACTTC

CDR3 length: 14
clone size: once
V gene: TRBV30
J gene: TRBJ1-6
D gene: -
CDR3 protein: CAWSVAGNNSPLHF
CDR3 DNA: TGTGCCTGGAGTGTGGCCGGGAATAATTCACCCCTCCACTTT

CDR3 length: 14
clone size: -
V gene: TRBV6-5
J gene: TRBJ2-7
D gene: TRBD1
CDR3 protein: CASSSRTGGYEQYF
CDR3 DNA: TGTGCCAGCAGTTCCCGGACAGGGGGCTACGAGCAGTACTTC

CDR3 length: 17
clone size: -
V gene: TRBV5-1
J gene: TRBJ2-3
D gene: -
CDR3 protein: CASSFQPQAAHTDTQYF
CDR3 DNA: TGCGCCAGCAGCTTTCAACCTCAAGCCGCACACACAGATACGCAGTATTTT

CDR3 length: 15
clone size: -
V gene: TRBV11-2
J gene: TRBJ2-2
D gene: -
CDR3 protein: CASSLEVGFGGELFF
CDR3 DNA: TGTGCCAGCAGCTTAGAAGTTGGGTTTGGCGGGGAGCTGTTTTTT

CDR3 length: 14
clone size: -
V gene: TRBV28
J gene: TRBJ2-2
D gene: -
CDR3 protein: CASSPGRNTGELFF
CDR3 DNA: TGTGCCAGCAGTCCGGGACGGAACACCGGGGAGCTGTTTTTT

CDR3 length: 16
clone size: -
V gene: TRBV6-5
J gene: TRBJ2-7
D gene: TRBD2
CDR3 protein: CASSYALAAFTYEQYF
CDR3 DNA: TGTGCCAGCAGTTACGCACTAGCGGCCTTTACCTACGAGCAGTACTTC

CDR3 length: 13
clone size: -
V gene: TRBV10-3
J gene: TRBJ2-5
D gene: TRBD1
CDR3 protein: CAIGDRSQETQYF
CDR3 DNA: TGTGCCATCGGGGACAGGTCTCAAGAGACCCAGTACTTC

CDR3 length: 12
clone size: once
V gene: TRBV13
J gene: TRBJ1-1
D gene: -
CDR3 protein: CASSLLNTEAFF
CDR3 DNA: TGTGCCAGCAGCCTTCTCAACACTGAAGCTTTCTTT

CDR3 length: 15
clone size: once
V gene: TRBV6-5
J gene: TRBJ1-3
D gene: -
CDR3 protein: CASKPDIFSGNTIYF
CDR3 DNA: TGTGCCAGCAAACCAGATATTTTCTCTGGAAACACCATATATTTT

CDR3 length: 14
clone size: -
V gene: TRBV19
J gene: TRBJ2-7
D gene: TRBD2
CDR3 protein: CASSERLAGSEQYF
CDR3 DNA: TGTGCCAGTAGTGAAAGGCTAGCGGGAAGCGAGCAGTACTTC

CDR3 length: 14
clone size: -
V gene: TRBV28
J gene: TRBJ2-3
D gene: TRBD1
CDR3 protein: CASSPGTGEDTQYF
CDR3 DNA: TGTGCCAGCAGTCCCGGGACAGGGGAGGATACGCAGTATTTT

CDR3 length: 12
clone size: -
V gene: TRBV5-4
J gene: TRBJ1-2
D gene: -
CDR3 protein: CASLKGVDGYTF
CDR3 DNA: TGTGCCAGCCTGAAGGGGGTGGATGGCTACACCTTC

CDR3 length: 13
clone size: -
V gene: TRBV15
J gene: TRBJ2-2
D gene: -
CDR3 protein: CATSRDPDGELFF
CDR3 DNA: TGTGCCACCAGCAGAGATCCCGACGGGGAGCTGTTTTTT

CDR3 length: 14
clone size: -
V gene: TRBV19
J gene: TRBJ1-5
D gene: -
CDR3 protein: CASARGASNQPQHF
CDR3 DNA: TGTGCCAGCGCCAGAGGGGCGAGCAATCAGCCCCAGCATTTT

CDR3 length: 16
clone size: -
V gene: TRBV21-1
J gene: TRBJ2-1
D gene: -
CDR3 protein: CASSPPPREVTNEQFF
CDR3 DNA: TGTGCCAGCAGCCCCCCTCCGCGGGAGGTGACGAATGAGCAGTTCTTC

CDR3 length: 14
clone size: -
V gene: TRBV29-1
J gene: TRBJ2-2
D gene: TRBD1
CDR3 protein: CSVDQGANTGELFF
CDR3 DNA: TGCAGCGTTGACCAGGGGGCGAACACCGGGGAGCTGTTTTTT

CDR3 length: 22
clone size: -
V gene: TRBV19
J gene: TRBJ1-2
D gene: TRBD1
CDR3 protein: CASSSPRGTGHEGARARYGYTF
CDR3 DNA: TGTGCCAGTAGTTCACCGCGCGGGACAGGGCACGAAGGCGCCAGAGCTCGGTATGGCTACACCTTC

CDR3 length: 14
clone size: -
V gene: TRBV2
J gene: TRBJ2-5
D gene: -
CDR3 protein: CASIRGKPQETQYF
CDR3 DNA: TGTGCCAGCATCAGAGGGAAACCCCAAGAGACCCAGTACTTC

CDR3 length: 14
clone size: -
V gene: TRBV27
J gene: TRBJ1-1
D gene: -
CDR3 protein: CASSYMGLGTEAFF
CDR3 DNA: TGTGCCAGCAGTTACATGGGGTTGGGCACTGAAGCTTTCTTT

CDR3 length: 13
clone size: once
V gene: TRBV27
J gene: TRBJ2-7
D gene: -
CDR3 protein: CATHGQNSYEQYF
CDR3 DNA: TGTGCCACCCACGGACAGAATTCCTACGAGCAGTACTTC

CDR3 length: 13
clone size: -
V gene: TRBV28
J gene: TRBJ1-2
D gene: -
CDR3 protein: CASSLREELGYTF
CDR3 DNA: TGTGCCAGCAGTTTGAGGGAGGAACTTGGCTACACCTTC

CDR3 length: 15
clone size: -
V gene: TRBV19
J gene: TRBJ2-1
D gene: -
CDR3 protein: CASSSLEWAYNEQFF
CDR3 DNA: TGTGCCAGTAGCTCCTTGGAGTGGGCTTACAATGAGCAGTTCTTC

CDR3 length: 17
clone size: -
V gene: TRBV28
J gene: TRBJ1-2
D gene: TRBD1
CDR3 protein: CASWGQNPDRGNYGYTF
CDR3 DNA: TGTGCCAGCTGGGGTCAGAATCCGGACAGGGGTAACTATGGCTACACCTTC

CDR3 length: 13
clone size: few
V gene: TRBV6-6
J gene: TRBJ1-5
D gene: -
CDR3 protein: CANRRDINQPQHF
CDR3 DNA: TGTGCCAACCGTCGGGACATCAATCAGCCCCAGCATTTT

CDR3 length: 14
clone size: once
V gene: TRBV28
J gene: TRBJ1-3
D gene: -
CDR3 protein: CASSIQGHGNTIYF
CDR3 DNA: TGTGCCAGCAGTATACAGGGACACGGAAACACCATATATTTT

CDR3 length: 15
clone size: -
V gene: TRBV5-1
J gene: TRBJ2-1
D gene: -
CDR3 protein: CASSGRTIVYNEQFF
CDR3 DNA: TGCGCCAGCAGCGGGAGGACAATCGTCTACAATGAGCAGTTCTTC

CDR3 length: 14
clone size: -
V gene: TRBV21-1
J gene: TRBJ1-1
D gene: -
CDR3 protein: CASKTWGTNTEAFF
CDR3 DNA: TGTGCCAGTAAAACCTGGGGCACGAACACTGAAGCTTTCTTT

CDR3 length: 16
clone size: -
V gene: TRBV4-2
J gene: TRBJ2-2
D gene: TRBD1
CDR3 protein: CASSQEGGRSTGELFF
CDR3 DNA: TGTGCCAGCAGCCAAGAAGGGGGCCGGAGCACCGGGGAGCTGTTTTTT

CDR3 length: 13
clone size: -
V gene: TRBV2
J gene: TRBJ1-6
D gene: -
CDR3 protein: CASSGQVNSPLHF
CDR3 DNA: TGTGCCAGCAGTGGACAGGTTAATTCACCCCTCCACTTT

CDR3 length: 14
clone size: -
V gene: TRBV2
J gene: TRBJ1-2
D gene: -
CDR3 protein: CASSDRTESYGYTF
CDR3 DNA: TGTGCCAGCAGTGATCGGACGGAGTCCTATGGCTACACCTTC

CDR3 length: 16
clone size: -
V gene: TRBV2
J gene: TRBJ1-3
D gene: -
CDR3 protein: CASSPRGQISGNTIYF
CDR3 DNA: TGTGCCAGCAGCCCACGTGGACAGATCTCTGGAAACACCATATATTTT

CDR3 length: 13
clone size: once
V gene: TRBV2
J gene: TRBJ1-5
D gene: TRBD1
CDR3 protein: CASRAGQYQPQHF
CDR3 DNA: TGTGCCAGCAGGGCGGGACAGTATCAGCCCCAGCATTTT

CDR3 length: 13
clone size: -
V gene: TRBV7-9
J gene: TRBJ1-1
D gene: -
CDR3 protein: CASSLEWVGEAFF
CDR3 DNA: TGTGCCAGCAGCTTAGAGTGGGTGGGTGAAGCTTTCTTT

CDR3 length: 17
clone size: -
V gene: TRBV11-3
J gene: TRBJ2-5
D gene: TRBD1
CDR3 protein: CASSLTIGQGAGETQYF
CDR3 DNA: TGTGCCAGCAGCTTGACCATCGGACAGGGGGCGGGGGAGACCCAGTACTTC

CDR3 length: 15
clone size: once
V gene: TRBV4-2
J gene: TRBJ2-7
D gene: -
CDR3 protein: CASSQVPGVYYEQYF
CDR3 DNA: TGTGCCAGCAGCCAAGTTCCCGGGGTTTACTACGAGCAGTACTTC

CDR3 length: 14
clone size: once
V gene: TRBV9
J gene: TRBJ2-5
D gene: TRBD1
CDR3 protein: CASSAGQLQETQYF
CDR3 DNA: TGTGCCAGCAGCGCGGGACAGCTCCAAGAGACCCAGTACTTC

CDR3 length: 14
clone size: -
V gene: TRBV28
J gene: TRBJ2-7
D gene: TRBD2
CDR3 protein: CASRASGSSYEQYF
CDR3 DNA: TGTGCCAGCAGGGCTAGCGGGAGCTCCTACGAGCAGTACTTC